A single sample gave rise to the 13 T cell receptor beta chains below, sequenced in a study of blood T cells in healthy people across ages. A second PCR of about 7 to 12 cycles used a sample-barcoded 5' primer and a J-beta primer mix. TCRdb passed the 5' RACE reads through MiXCR, listing each CDR3 protein once. Altogether approximately 1,700,000 distinct CDR3 sequences are present, roughly two fifths being singletons, with the ten largest covering more than 20%. The sample was blood. These receptors were obtained from a human donor in good health.

The rearrangement uses TRBV7-3 and TRBJ2-1, with 8 bases lining up with TRBD2. From germline, CDR1 is SGHTA and CDR2 FQGTGA. With 5 bases clipped from V and 9 bases from J, the junction kept 9 bases outside the gene matches. The CDR3 has 14 residues. The CDR3 here is CASSKSGGPGEQFF. The CDR3 DNA sequence: TGTGCCAGCAGCAAGTCGGGGGGGCCGGGTGAGCAGTTCTTC.

This clonotype has more than one count but fewer than ten. V usage is TRBV12-3 or TRBV12-4 and J usage is TRBJ2-7; possibly TRBD2 for D (7 bases). V lost 6 bases and J 2 bases, leaving 14 bases between the germline ends. The CDR3 spans 14 residues. Here the CDR3 reads CASSSLGGAYEQYF. CDR3 coding DNA: TGTGCCAGCAGCTCGCTAGGGGGGGCCTACGAGCAGTACTTC.

The CDR3 DNA reads TGCAGTGCTCCCCAAAGGGGGGGCCAGAATGAGCAGTTCTTC. It is translated as CSAPQRGGQNEQFF. This chain links TRBV20-1 with TRBJ2-1, with TRBD2 as a possible D gene (7 bases). The V end was cut by 5 bases, the J end by 7 bases, with 18 bases between. The germline gives CDR1 DFQATT, CDR2 SNEGSKA (reference sequence). The CDR3 extends over 14 amino acids.

The chain carries TRBV9 and TRBJ2-1; no firm D call. The CDR3 totals 13 residues. CDR1 is SGDLS and CDR2 is YYNGEE in the germline V gene. V was cut by 0 bases and J by 6 bases, with 7 bases left in between. CDR3 residues: CASSVATSNEQFF. The CDR3 nucleotides are TGTGCCAGCAGCGTAGCTACCAGCAATGAGCAGTTCTTC.

Ten or more counts support this clonotype. The V gene is TRBV24-1, the J gene TRBJ2-5, with 9 bases identical to TRBD1. V dropped 7 bases and J dropped 4; count of bases not matched to a gene: 12. The germline V gene encodes CDR1 KGHDR and CDR2 SFDVKD. CDR3 length equals 16 residues. CDR3 region: CATSSSGQGFRETQYF. DNA of the CDR3: TGTGCCACCAGCTCAAGTGGACAGGGGTTTAGAGAGACCCAGTACTTC.

The chain couples TRBV5-8 to TRBJ1-5; D unclear. V dropped 0 bases and J dropped 6 bases, with 13 bases sitting between them. Per germline, CDR1 SGHTS and CDR2 YDEGEE. The CDR3 has 15 amino acids. DNA for the CDR3: TGTGCCAGCAGCTTGGGCGGGCGCAAGGGTCAGCCCCAGCATTTT. Encoded protein: CASSLGGRKGQPQHF.

This clonotype was counted only a few times. V is TRBV3-1 and J is TRBJ2-1, with 7 positions matching TRBD1. From germline, CDR1 is LGHDT and CDR2 YNNKEL (reference sequence). This CDR3 has 14 residues. J lost 5 bases, V lost 6 bases, and 7 bases had no gene match. As DNA, the CDR3 is TGTGCCAGCAGACAAAGGGGACAGCACAATGAGCAGTTCTTC. Translating it yields CASRQRGQHNEQFF.

V gene TRBV2 combines with J gene TRBJ1-2; possible D gene TRBD1, 5 bases. There are 14 residues in the CDR3. V was clipped by 3 bases and J by 7 bases, with 15 bases between them. The germline V gene encodes CDR1 SNHLY and CDR2 FYNNEI. CDR3 coding DNA: TGTGCCAGCAGTGAGGCAGGGAGCCTCGGTGGCTACACCTTC. Amino acid sequence: CASSEAGSLGGYTF.

This clonotype showed up just once. For the CDR3, the DNA is TGTGCCACCAGTGAGGGACCCCCACAGGATCCGCACTCCTACGAGCAGTACTTC. Amino acids: CATSEGPPQDPHSYEQYF. The chain combines TRBV24-1 with TRBJ2-7; D may correspond to TRBD1 or TRBD2 (5 bases each). The CDR3 is made up of 18 amino acids. V was trimmed by 4 bases and J by 0 bases, leaving 21 bases between them. Germline V lookup: CDR1 KGHDR, CDR2 SFDVKD.

The chain has TRBV20-1 and TRBJ2-7; TRBD2 agrees at 7 bases. The CDR3 contains 15 residues. Germline V gene data show CDR1 as DFQATT and CDR2 as SNEGSKA (reference sequence). With V trimmed by 0 bases and J by 2 bases, 7 bases remained unmatched. CDR3 amino acids: CSAREGLAETYEQYF. The CDR3 DNA is TGCAGTGCTAGAGAAGGGCTAGCGGAGACCTACGAGCAGTACTTC.

J is TRBJ2-3 and V is TRBV3-1; TRBD2 matches at 14 bases. The CDR3 contains 16 residues. Germline trimming cut 4 bases from V and 6 bases from J; bases unmatched to any gene: 6. The germline gives CDR1 LGHDT, CDR2 YNNKEL (reference sequence). CDR3 residues: CASSRRGLAGADTQYF. The CDR3 DNA sequence: TGTGCCAGCAGCCGCCGGGGACTAGCGGGAGCCGATACGCAGTATTTT.

In DNA form, the CDR3 reads TGTGCCAGCAGCGCCGGGCTAGCGGGGGCGCAGTTCTTC. Translated: CASSAGLAGAQFF. The chain combines TRBV7-9 with TRBJ2-1; 10 bases match TRBD2. This CDR3 comprises 13 residues. Germline assignment: CDR1 SEHNR and CDR2 FQNEAQ (reference sequence). V lost 5 bases, J lost 12 bases, and 7 bases stayed unmatched.

V gene TRBV18 combines with J gene TRBJ2-7; D unresolved. Germline V gene data show CDR1 as KGHSH and CDR2 as LQKENI. This CDR3 is built from 15 residues. The ends were cut back, 1 base at V and 2 bases at J, with 12 bases in the middle. CDR3 residues: CASSPRGMIAYEQYF. CDR3 coding DNA: TGTGCCAGCTCACCACGAGGAATGATCGCCTACGAGCAGTACTTC.